Here is one T cell receptor beta chain with its context. The antigen is undetermined. This entry is derived from a study of vaccination and CD4 T cells after COVID-19. Findings and limits, study-wide: Detection of a median around 86% of reactive clones in convalescent patients was confined to the period after vaccination.

This CDR3 contains 15 residues. Germline CDR1 and CDR2: LNHNV and YYDKDF (reference sequence). V lost 0 bases and J 1 base, leaving 10 bases between the germline ends. Cultured CD4+ T cells had their DNA profiled by the Oncomine TCR Beta short-read assay. TCRdb reprocessed the PCR reads with MiXCR, giving one entry per CDR3 protein. The profile covers fewer than 30,000 distinct CDR3 sequences, with less than 60% appearing a single time and about 30% taken by the ten largest. Treatment given: approximately 11-day PBMC culture with coronavirus spike peptide pools or control peptides (ViraFEST assay). This chain uses TRBV15 with TRBJ2-7; a possible D gene is TRBD1 (6 bases). Sample: CD4+ T cells from blood, cultured in vitro, taken before SARS-CoV-2 vaccination. This clonotype was obtained from a human donor who received a COVID-19 vaccine. The CDR3 sequence is CATSRESGVSYEQYF. The CDR3 bases are TGTGCCACCAGCAGAGAATCAGGGGTTTCCTACGAGCAGTACTTC.